Listed below are T cell receptor beta chains from one sample, sequenced in a study of blood T cell repertoires in COVID-19. Assay: immunoSEQ multiplex PCR; the TCRdb copy retains only in-frame clones and omits some. In the table there are some 160,000 clones, about 80% of which are singletons. The sample was PBMCs or T cells enriched from blood (not recorded which). All receptors derive from a woman in her fifties or sixties who had recovered from COVID-19. CDR3s include the opening cysteine and the closing phenylalanine or tryptophan. A D gene is named only where the DNA matches it firmly. Clone size is given for some rows only: seen once, a few or many times, or a class if the clone is expanded.

TRBV29-1,TRBJ2-7,NA,few,TGCAGCGTTGGGACAGACGAGCAGTACTTC,CSVGTDEQYF
TRBV27,TRBJ2-3,NA,NA,TGTGCCAGTAGAACAGGGTCTAGCACAGATACGCAGTATTTT,CASRTGSSTDTQYF
TRBV7-9,TRBJ2-3,NA,NA,TGTGCCAGCAGCCTCAGCGGGGATACGCAGTATTTT,CASSLSGDTQYF
TRBV3-1/TRBV3-2,TRBJ1-1,NA,few,TGTGCCAGCAGCCCTTGGAGGGCGGGGAACACTGAAGCTTTCTTT,CASSPWRAGNTEAFF
TRBV30,TRBJ2-3,TRBD2,NA,TGTGCCTCGGAATTTGTTCGGGGGGAAGATACGCAGTATTTT,CASEFVRGEDTQYF
TRBV7-2,TRBJ2-7,TRBD1,NA,TGTGCCAGCAGCGCAGACAGGGTAAACGAGCAGTACTTC,CASSADRVNEQYF
TRBV21-1,TRBJ1-2,NA,NA,TGTGCCAGCAGCTACGACAGTTTCTATGGCTACACCTTC,CASSYDSFYGYTF
TRBV6-6,TRBJ1-2,NA,NA,TGTGCCAGCAGGCCGGAGGGGAGCCGTTATGGCTACACCTTC,CASRPEGSRYGYTF
TRBV4-1,TRBJ1-2,NA,NA,TGCGCCAGCAGCCGCTACAGGGAAGTGGGTAACTATGGCTACACCTTC,CASSRYREVGNYGYTF
TRBV7-9,TRBJ2-5,NA,once,TGTGCCAGCAGCTCGGGACACTACCAAGAGACCCAGTACTTC,CASSSGHYQETQYF
TRBV18,TRBJ1-1,NA,once,TGTGCCAGCTCACCCCAGGGGAACACTGAAGCTTTCTTT,CASSPQGNTEAFF